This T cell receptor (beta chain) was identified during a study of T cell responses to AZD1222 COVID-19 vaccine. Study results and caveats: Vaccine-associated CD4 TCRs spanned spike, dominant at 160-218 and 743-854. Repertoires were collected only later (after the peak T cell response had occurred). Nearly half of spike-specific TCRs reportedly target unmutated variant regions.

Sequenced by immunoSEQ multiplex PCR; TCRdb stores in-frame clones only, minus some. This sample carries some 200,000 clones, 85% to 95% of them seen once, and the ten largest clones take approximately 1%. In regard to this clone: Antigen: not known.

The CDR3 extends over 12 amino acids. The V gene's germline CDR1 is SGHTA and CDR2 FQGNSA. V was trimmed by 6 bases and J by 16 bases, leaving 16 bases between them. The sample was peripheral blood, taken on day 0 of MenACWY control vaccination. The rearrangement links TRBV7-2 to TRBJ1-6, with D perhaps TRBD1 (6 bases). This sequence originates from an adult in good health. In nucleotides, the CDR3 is TGTGCCAGCAGTACCACTGGGGGGCCTCTCCACTTT. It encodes CASSTTGGPLHF.